This T cell receptor (beta chain) is drawn from a study of T-cell reconstitution after alpha-beta-depleted transplantation in children. V lost 5 bases and J lost 8, with 13 bases in between. This CDR3 has 13 amino acids. From germline, CDR1 is MNHEY and CDR2 SMNVEV (reference sequence). Unique molecular identifiers were incorporated into the prepared TCRbeta library. TCRdb reanalysed the PCR reads using MiXCR and keeps one entry per CDR3 protein. The sample consists of 550,000 to 600,000 distinct CDR3 sequences, under 30% of them appearing once. The chain recombines TRBV27 with TRBJ2-1; D gene ambiguous. The source is a boy in the first two years of life who had a stem cell transplant for acute myeloid leukemia, so the T cells may come from the graft donor. The specimen comprised PBMCs, mostly from graft donor cells, sampled 360 days after TCRalphabeta/CD19-depleted stem cell transplant. CDR3 coding DNA: TGTGCCAGCAGTAAATTAAGGAGCTATGAGCAGTTCTTC. This translates into CASSKLRSYEQFF.